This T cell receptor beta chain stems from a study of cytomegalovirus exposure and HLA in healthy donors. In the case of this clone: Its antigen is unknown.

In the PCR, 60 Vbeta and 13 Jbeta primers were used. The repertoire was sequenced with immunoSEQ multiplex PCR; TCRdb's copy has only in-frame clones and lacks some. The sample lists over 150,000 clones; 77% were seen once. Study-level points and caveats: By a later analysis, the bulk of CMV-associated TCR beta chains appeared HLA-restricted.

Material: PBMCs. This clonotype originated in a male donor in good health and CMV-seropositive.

The CDR3 loop is CASRSGQGYNSPLHF. The CDR3 DNA follows: TGTGCCAGCAGATCCGGACAGGGCTATAATTCACCCCTCCACTTT. The V call is TRBV6-6, the J call TRBJ1-6, with 8 bases identical to TRBD1. This CDR3 has 15 residues. The ends lost 6 bases at V and 3 bases at J; junction bases unmatched: 4. The germline V gene encodes CDR1 MNHNY and CDR2 SVGAGI (reference sequence).